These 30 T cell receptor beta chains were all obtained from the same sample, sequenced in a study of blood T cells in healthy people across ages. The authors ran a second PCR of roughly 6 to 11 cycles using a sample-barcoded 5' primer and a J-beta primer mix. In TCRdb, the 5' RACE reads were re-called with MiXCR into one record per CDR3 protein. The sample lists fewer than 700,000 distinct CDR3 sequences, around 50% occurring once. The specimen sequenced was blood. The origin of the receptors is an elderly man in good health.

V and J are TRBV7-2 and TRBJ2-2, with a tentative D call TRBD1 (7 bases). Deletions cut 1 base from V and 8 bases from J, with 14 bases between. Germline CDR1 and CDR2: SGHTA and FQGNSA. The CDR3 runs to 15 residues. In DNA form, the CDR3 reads TGTGCCAGCAGCTTAGTGTCAGGGGGAGGTGGGGAGCTGTTTTTT. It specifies CASSLVSGGGGELFF. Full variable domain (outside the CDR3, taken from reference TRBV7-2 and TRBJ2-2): GAGVSQSPSNKVTEKGKDVELRCDPISGHTALYWYRQSLGQGLEFLIYFQGNSAPDKSGLPSDRFSAERTGGSVSTLTIQRTQQEDSAVYLCASSLVSGGGGELFFGEGSRLTVL.

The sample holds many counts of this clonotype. CDR3 DNA sequence: TGTGCCAGCAGCCATACAGGGGCGCCCGAGGACATTCAGTACTTC. Amino acids: CASSHTGAPEDIQYF. The chain combines TRBV6-6 with TRBJ2-4; 7 bases line up with TRBD1. Germline V lookup: CDR1 MNHNY, CDR2 SVGAGI (reference sequence). Germline trimming cut 6 bases from V and 8 bases from J; bases unmatched to any gene: 13. The CDR3 contains 15 residues.

The CDR3 region has the DNA TGCGCCAGCAGCTGGACAGGGGGCACTGGCGGCTACACCTTC. It yields the protein CASSWTGGTGGYTF. V gene TRBV5-1 combines with J gene TRBJ1-2; TRBD1 agrees at 11 bases. The length of the CDR3 is 14 residues. CDR1 is SGHRS and CDR2 is YFSETQ in the germline V gene. J was trimmed by 8 bases and V by 3 bases; bases with no gene match: 6. The full variable domain, completed using reference TRBV5-1 and TRBJ1-2, is KAGVTQTPRYLIKTRGQQVTLSCSPISGHRSVSWYQQTPGQGLQFLFEYFSETQRNKGNFPGRFSGRQFSNSRSEMNVSTLELGDSALYLCASSWTGGTGGYTFGSGTRLTVV.

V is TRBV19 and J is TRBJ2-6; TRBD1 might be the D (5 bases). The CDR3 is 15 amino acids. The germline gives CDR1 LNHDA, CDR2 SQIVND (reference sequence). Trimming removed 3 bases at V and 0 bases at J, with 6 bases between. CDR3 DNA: TGTGCCAGTAGTATCAGGGTCTCTGGGGCCAACGTCCTGACTTTC. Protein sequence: CASSIRVSGANVLTF.

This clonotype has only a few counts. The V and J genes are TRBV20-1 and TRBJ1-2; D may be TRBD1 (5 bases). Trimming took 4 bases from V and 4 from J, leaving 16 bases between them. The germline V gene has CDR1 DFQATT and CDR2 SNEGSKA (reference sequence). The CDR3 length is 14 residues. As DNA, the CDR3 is TGCAGTGCTACGCGCCGGGACTTTTTCTATGGCTACACCTTC. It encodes CSATRRDFFYGYTF.

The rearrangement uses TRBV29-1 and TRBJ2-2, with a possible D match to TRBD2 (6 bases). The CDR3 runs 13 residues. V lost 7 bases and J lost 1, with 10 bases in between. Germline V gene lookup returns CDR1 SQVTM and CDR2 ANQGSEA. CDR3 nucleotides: TGCAGCGGGCGGGGACGGAACACCGGGGAGCTGTTTTTT. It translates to CSGRGRNTGELFF.

In nucleotides, the CDR3 is TGTGCCAGCAGGACCCCCGGTGGGGATAACTATGGCTACACCTTC. This codes for CASRTPGGDNYGYTF. The chain recombines TRBV6-5 with TRBJ1-2; D not certain. Trimming took off 6 bases at V and 1 base at J, with 15 bases between the two ends. Germline V CDR1 and CDR2: MNHEY, SVGAGI. The CDR3 loop spans 15 amino acids.

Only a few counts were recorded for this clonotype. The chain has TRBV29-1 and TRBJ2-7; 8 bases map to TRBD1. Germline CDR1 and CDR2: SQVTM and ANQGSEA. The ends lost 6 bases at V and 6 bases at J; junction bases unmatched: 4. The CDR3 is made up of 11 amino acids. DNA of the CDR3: TGCAGCGTGGGACAGGCTCGCGAGCAGTACTTC. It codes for CSVGQAREQYF.

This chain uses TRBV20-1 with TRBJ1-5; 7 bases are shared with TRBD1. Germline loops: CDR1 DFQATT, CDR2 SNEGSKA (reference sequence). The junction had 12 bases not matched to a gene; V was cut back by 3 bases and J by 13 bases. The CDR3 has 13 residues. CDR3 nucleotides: TGCAGTGCTAGGGGGGGGACAGTTGGTTTACAGCATTTT. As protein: CSARGGTVGLQHF.

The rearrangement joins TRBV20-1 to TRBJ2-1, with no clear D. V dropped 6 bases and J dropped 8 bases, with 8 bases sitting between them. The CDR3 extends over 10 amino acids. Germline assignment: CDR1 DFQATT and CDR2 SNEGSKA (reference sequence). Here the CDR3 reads CSAFSYEQFF. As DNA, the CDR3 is TGCAGTGCCTTCAGCTATGAGCAGTTCTTC.

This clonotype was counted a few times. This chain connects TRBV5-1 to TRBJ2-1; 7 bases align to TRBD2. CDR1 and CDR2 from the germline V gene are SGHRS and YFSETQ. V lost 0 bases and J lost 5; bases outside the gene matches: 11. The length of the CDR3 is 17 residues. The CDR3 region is CASSLANMASGNNEQFF. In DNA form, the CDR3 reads TGCGCCAGCAGCTTGGCTAATATGGCTAGCGGAAACAATGAGCAGTTCTTC. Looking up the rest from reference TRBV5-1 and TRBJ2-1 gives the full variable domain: KAGVTQTPRYLIKTRGQQVTLSCSPISGHRSVSWYQQTPGQGLQFLFEYFSETQRNKGNFPGRFSGRQFSNSRSEMNVSTLELGDSALYLCASSLANMASGNNEQFFGPGTRLTVL.

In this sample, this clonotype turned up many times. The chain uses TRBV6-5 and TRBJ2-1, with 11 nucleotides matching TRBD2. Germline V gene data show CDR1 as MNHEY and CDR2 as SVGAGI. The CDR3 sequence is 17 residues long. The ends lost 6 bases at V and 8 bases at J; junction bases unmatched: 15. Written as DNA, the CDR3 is TGTGCCAGCAGCTACCTTACTAGCGGGAGAAGGTCCGATGAGCAGTTCTTC. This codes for CASSYLTSGRRSDEQFF.

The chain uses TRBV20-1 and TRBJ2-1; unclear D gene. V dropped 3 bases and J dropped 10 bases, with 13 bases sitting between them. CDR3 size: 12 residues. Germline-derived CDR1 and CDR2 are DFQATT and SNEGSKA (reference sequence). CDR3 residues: CSASGTPGEQFF. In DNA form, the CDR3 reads TGCAGTGCTAGTGGCACCCCTGGGGAGCAGTTCTTC.

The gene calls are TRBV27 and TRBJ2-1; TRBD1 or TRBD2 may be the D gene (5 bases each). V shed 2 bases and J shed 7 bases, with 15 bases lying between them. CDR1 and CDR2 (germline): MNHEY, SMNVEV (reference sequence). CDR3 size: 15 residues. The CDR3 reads CASSLRYYEGNEQFF. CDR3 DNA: TGTGCCAGCAGTTTAAGGTACTACGAGGGGAATGAGCAGTTCTTC.

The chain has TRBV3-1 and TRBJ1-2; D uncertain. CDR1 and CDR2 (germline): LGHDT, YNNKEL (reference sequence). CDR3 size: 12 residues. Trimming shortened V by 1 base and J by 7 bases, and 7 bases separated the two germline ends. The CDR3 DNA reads TGTGCCAGCAGCCAAGGAAGTAGTGGCTACACCTTC. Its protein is CASSQGSSGYTF.

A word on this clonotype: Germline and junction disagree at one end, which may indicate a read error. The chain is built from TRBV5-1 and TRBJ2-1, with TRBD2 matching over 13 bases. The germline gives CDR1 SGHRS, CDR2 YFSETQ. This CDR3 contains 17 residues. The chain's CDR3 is CASGLATSGGASDEQFF. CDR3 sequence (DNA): TGCGCCAGCGGCTTGGCTACTAGCGGGGGGGCCTCGGATGAGCAGTTCTTC.

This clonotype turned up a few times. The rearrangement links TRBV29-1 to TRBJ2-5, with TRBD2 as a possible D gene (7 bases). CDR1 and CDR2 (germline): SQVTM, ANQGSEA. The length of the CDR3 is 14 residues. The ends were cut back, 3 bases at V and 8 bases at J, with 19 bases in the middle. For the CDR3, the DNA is TGCAGCGTTGACGAAGGGGGGGGCGACGGAACCCAGTACTTC. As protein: CSVDEGGGDGTQYF.

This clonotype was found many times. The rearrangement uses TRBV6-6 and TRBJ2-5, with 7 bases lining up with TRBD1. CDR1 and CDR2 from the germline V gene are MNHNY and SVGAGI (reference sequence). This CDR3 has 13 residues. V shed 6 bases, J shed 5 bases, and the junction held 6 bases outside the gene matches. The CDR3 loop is CASRRDSSETQYF. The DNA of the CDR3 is TGTGCCAGCAGAAGGGACAGTTCGGAGACCCAGTACTTC.

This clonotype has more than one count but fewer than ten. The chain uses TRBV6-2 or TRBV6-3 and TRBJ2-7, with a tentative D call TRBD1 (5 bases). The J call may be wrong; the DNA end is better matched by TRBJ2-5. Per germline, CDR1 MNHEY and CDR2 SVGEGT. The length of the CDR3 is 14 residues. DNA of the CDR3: TGTGCCAGCAGTTACGCTCAGGGTAGGAAGACCCAGTACTTC. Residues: CASSYAQGRKTQYF.

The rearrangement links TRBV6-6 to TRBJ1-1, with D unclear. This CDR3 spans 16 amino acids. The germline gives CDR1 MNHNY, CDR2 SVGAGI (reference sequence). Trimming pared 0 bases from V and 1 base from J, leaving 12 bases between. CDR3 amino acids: CASSYSTNVPNTEAFF. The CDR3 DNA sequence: TGTGCCAGCAGTTACTCGACGAATGTTCCGAACACTGAAGCTTTCTTT.

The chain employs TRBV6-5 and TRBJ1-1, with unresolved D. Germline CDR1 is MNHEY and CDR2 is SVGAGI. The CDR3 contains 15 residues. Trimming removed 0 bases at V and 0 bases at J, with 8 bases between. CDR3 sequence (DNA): TGTGCCAGCAGTTACTCGCTCGGTGTGAACACTGAAGCTTTCTTT. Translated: CASSYSLGVNTEAFF.

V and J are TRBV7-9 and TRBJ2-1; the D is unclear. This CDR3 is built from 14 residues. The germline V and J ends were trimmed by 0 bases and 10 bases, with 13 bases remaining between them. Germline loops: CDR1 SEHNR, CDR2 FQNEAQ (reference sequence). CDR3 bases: TGTGCCAGCAGCTTAGCGATCAGCCCCTACGAGCAGTTCTTC. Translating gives CASSLAISPYEQFF.

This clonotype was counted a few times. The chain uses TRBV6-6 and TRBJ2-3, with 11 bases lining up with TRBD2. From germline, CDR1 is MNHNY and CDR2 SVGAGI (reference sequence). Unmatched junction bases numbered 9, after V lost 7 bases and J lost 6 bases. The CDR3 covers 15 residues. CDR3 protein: CASIKTSGTRDTQYF. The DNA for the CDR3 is TGTGCCAGCATCAAGACTAGCGGGACTAGGGATACGCAGTATTTT.

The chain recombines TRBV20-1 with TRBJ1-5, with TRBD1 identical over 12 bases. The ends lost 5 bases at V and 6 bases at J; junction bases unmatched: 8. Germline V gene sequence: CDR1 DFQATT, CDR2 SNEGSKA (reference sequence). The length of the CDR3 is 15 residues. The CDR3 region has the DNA TGCAGTGCTTCGGGACAGGGGGCGCAAGGTCAGCCCCAGCATTTT. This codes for CSASGQGAQGQPQHF.

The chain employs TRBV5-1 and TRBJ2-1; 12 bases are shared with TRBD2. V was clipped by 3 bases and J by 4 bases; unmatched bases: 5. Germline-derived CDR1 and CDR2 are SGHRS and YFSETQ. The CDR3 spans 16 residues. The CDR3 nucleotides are TGCGCCAGCAGCTCGGGGACTAGCGGGTCGTACAATGAGCAGTTCTTC. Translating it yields CASSSGTSGSYNEQFF.

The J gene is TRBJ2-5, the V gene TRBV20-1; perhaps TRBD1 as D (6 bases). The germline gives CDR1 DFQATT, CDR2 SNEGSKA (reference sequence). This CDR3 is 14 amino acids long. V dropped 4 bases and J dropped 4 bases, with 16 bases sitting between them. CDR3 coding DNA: TGCAGTGCTATCATAGAGGGGGTAGGAGAGACCCAGTACTTC. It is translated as CSAIIEGVGETQYF.

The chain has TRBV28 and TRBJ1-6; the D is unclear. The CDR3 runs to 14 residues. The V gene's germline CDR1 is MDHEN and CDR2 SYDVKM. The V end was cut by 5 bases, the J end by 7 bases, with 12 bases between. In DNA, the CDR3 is TGTGCCAGCAGTGCCGAACCAAGCAATTCACCCCTCCACTTT. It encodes CASSAEPSNSPLHF.

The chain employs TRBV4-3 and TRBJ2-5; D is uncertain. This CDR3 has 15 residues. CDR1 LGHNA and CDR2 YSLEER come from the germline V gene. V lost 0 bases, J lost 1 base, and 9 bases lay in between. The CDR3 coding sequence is TGCGCCAGCAGCCAAGATCTTACCACCCAAGAGACCCAGTACTTC. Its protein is CASSQDLTTQETQYF.

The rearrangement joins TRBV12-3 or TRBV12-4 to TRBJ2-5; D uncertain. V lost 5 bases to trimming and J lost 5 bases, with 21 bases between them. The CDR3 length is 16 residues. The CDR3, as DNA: TGTGCCAGCAGTCCCTCTGGGGATAGTAGCTGGGAGACCCAGTACTTC. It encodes CASSPSGDSSWETQYF.

The CDR3, as DNA: TGTGCCAGCAGGCGGACCCTGTACAATGAGCAGTACTTC. Translating it yields CASRRTLYNEQYF. The chain carries TRBV6-5 and TRBJ2-4; D gene unclear. This CDR3 is 13 amino acids long. Germline CDR1 reads MNHEY; CDR2 reads SVGAGI. V lost 6 bases to trimming and J lost 13 bases, with 19 bases between them.